A single sample gave rise to the 4 T cell receptor beta chains below, sequenced in a study of cytomegalovirus exposure and HLA in healthy donors. 13 Jbeta primers and 60 Vbeta primers were used for the PCR. Sequencing was performed with immunoSEQ multiplex PCR; in TCRdb, only in-frame clones are kept and a portion is missing. The data contain some 120,000 clones, approximately 70% of them singletons. Sequencing was performed on PBMCs. The receptor source for this set is a man younger than 40 in good health and CMV-seropositive.

CDR3 coding DNA: TGCGCCAGCAGCTTGGAACAGAACACCGGGGAGCTGTTTTTT. It yields the protein CASSLEQNTGELFF. The chain is built from TRBV5-1 and TRBJ2-2; D unresolved. V was clipped by 0 bases and J by 1 base, with 4 bases between them. Per germline, CDR1 SGHRS and CDR2 YFSETQ. The CDR3 extends over 14 amino acids.

V is TRBV29-1 and J is TRBJ1-5, with 7 bases aligning to TRBD1. The ends lost 6 bases at V and 1 base at J; junction bases unmatched: 12. The CDR3 runs 16 residues. From germline, CDR1 is SQVTM and CDR2 ANQGSEA. DNA for the CDR3: TGCAGCGTCCCAGGCAGGGGGATATTGAGCAATCAGCCCCAGCATTTT. Protein: CSVPGRGILSNQPQHF.

The rearrangement uses TRBV10-1 and TRBJ2-1, with TRBD1 as a possible D gene (5 bases). V was shortened by 11 bases and J by 10 bases, with 27 bases between the two germline ends. Germline values: CDR1 WNHNN, CDR2 SYGVQD (reference sequence). The CDR3 has 15 amino acids. CDR3 region: CACLGATHGGAEQFF. CDR3 DNA: TGCGCCTGTTTAGGGGCTACCCACGGTGGAGCGGAGCAGTTCTTC.

V and J are TRBV13 and TRBJ2-5, with unresolved D. This CDR3 comprises 12 residues. The V end lost 1 base, the J end lost 5 bases, and 5 bases lay between the germline ends. CDR1 PRHDT and CDR2 FYEKMQ come from the germline V gene (reference sequence). The CDR3 bases are TGTGCCAGCAGCTTAGTCGGGGAGACCCAGTACTTC. Protein sequence: CASSLVGETQYF.